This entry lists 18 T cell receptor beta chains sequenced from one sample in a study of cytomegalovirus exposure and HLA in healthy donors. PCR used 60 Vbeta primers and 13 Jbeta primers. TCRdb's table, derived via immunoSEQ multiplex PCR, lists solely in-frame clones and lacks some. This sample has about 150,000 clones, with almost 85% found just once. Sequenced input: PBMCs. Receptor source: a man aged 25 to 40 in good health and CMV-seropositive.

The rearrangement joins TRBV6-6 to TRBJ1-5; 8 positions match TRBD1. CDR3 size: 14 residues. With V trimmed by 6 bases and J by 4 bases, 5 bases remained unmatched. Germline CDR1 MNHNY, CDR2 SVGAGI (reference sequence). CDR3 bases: TGTGCCAGCAGCGGACAGGGAGGGAATCAGCCCCAGCATTTT. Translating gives CASSGQGGNQPQHF.

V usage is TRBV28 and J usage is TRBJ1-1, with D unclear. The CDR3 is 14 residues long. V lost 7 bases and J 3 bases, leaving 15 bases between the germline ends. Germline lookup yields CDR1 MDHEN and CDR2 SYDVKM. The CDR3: CASTLREVYTEAFF. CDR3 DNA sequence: TGTGCCAGCACCTTACGCGAGGTTTACACTGAAGCTTTCTTT. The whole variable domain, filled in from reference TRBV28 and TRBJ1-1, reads DVKVTQSSRYLVKRTGEKVFLECVQDMDHENMFWYRQDPGLGLRLIYFSYDVKMKEKGDIPEGYSVSREKKERFSLILESASTNQTSMYLCASTLREVYTEAFFGQGTRLTVV.

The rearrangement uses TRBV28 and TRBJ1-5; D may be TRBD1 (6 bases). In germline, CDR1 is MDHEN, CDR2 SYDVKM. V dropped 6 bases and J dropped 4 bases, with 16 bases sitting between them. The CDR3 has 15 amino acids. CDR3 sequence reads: CASSLGGGPNQPQHF. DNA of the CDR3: TGTGCCAGCAGCTTAGGGGGAGGCCCTAATCAGCCCCAGCATTTT.

The CDR3 nucleotides read TGTGCCAGCAGCCGGAGCTTAGCCAAAAACATTCAGTACTTC. This sequence encodes CASSRSLAKNIQYF. The chain recombines TRBV14 with TRBJ2-4; D gene unclear. The CDR3 is made up of 14 amino acids. Germline values: CDR1 SGHDN, CDR2 FVKESK. Trimming pared 4 bases from V and 0 bases from J, leaving 7 bases between.

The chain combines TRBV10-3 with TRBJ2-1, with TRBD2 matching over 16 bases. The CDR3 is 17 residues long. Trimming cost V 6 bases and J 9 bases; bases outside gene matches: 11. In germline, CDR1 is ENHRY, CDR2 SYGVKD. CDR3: CAISAPPGTSGGGEQFF. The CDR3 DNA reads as TGTGCCATCAGCGCCCCCCCCGGGACTAGCGGGGGGGGTGAGCAGTTCTTC.

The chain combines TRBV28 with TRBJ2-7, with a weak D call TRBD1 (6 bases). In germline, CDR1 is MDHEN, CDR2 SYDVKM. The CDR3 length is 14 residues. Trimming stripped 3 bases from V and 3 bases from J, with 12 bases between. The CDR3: CASSLAGVGYEQYF. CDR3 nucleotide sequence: TGTGCCAGCAGTTTGGCAGGGGTAGGCTACGAGCAGTACTTC.

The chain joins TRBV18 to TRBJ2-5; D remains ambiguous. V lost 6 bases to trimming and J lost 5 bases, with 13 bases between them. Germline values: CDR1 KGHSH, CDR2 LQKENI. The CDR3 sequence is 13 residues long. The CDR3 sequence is CASSLDWSETQYF. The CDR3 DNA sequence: TGTGCCAGCTCCCTCGACTGGAGCGAGACCCAGTACTTC. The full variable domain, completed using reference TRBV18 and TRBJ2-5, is NAGVMQNPRHLVRRRGQEARLRCSPMKGHSHVYWYRQLPEEGLKFMVYLQKENIIDESGMPKERFSAEFPKEGPSILRIQQVVRGDSAAYFCASSLDWSETQYFGPGTRLLVL.

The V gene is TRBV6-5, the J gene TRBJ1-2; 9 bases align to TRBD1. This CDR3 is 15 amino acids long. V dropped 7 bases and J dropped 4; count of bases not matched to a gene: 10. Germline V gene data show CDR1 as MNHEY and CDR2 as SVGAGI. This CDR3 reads CASKTGTGIGYGYTF. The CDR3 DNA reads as TGTGCCAGCAAGACCGGGACAGGGATTGGCTATGGCTACACCTTC.

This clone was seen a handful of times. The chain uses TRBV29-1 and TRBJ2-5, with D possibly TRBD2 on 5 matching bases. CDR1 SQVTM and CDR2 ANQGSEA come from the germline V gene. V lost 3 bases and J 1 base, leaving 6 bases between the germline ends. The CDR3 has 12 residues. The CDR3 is CSVDRGQETQYF. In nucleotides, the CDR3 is TGCAGCGTTGACCGGGGCCAAGAGACCCAGTACTTC. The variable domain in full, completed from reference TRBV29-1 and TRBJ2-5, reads SAVISQKPSRDICQRGTSLTIQCQVDSQVTMMFWYRQQPGQSLTLIATANQGSEATYESGFVIDKFPISRPNLTFSTLTVSNMSPEDSSIYLCSVDRGQETQYFGPGTRLLVL.

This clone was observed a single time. This CDR3 is CASSAGGGYTF. CDR3 DNA: TGTGCCAGCAGTGCCGGGGGTGGCTACACCTTC. V gene TRBV6-1 combines with J gene TRBJ1-2; a possible D gene is TRBD1 (5 bases). The ends were cut back, 4 bases at V and 7 bases at J, with 7 bases in the middle. CDR3 length equals 11 residues. Germline CDR1 is MNHNS and CDR2 is SASEGT.

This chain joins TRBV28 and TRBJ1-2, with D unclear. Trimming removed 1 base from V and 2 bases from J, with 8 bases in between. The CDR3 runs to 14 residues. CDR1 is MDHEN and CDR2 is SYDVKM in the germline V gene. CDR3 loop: CASSLYGRNYGYTF. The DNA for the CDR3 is TGTGCCAGCAGTTTATATGGCAGGAACTATGGCTACACCTTC.

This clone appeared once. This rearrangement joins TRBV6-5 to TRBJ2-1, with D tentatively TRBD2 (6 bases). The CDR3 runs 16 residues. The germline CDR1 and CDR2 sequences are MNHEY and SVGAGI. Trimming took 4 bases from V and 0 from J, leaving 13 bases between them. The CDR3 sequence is CASSSAGGSSYNEQFF. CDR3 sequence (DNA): TGTGCCAGCAGTTCGGCCGGGGGAAGCTCCTACAATGAGCAGTTCTTC.

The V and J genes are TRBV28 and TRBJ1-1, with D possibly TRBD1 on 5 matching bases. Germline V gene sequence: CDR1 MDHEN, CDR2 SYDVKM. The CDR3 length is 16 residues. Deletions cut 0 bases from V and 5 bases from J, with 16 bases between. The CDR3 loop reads CASSLWQGKEKTEAFF. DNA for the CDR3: TGTGCCAGCAGTTTATGGCAGGGAAAGGAGAAAACTGAAGCTTTCTTT.

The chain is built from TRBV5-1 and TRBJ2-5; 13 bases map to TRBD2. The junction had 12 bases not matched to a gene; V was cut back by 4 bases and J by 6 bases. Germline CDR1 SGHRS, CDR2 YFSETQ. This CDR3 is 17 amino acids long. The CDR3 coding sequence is TGCGCCAGCAGCATGACTAGCGGGGGGCTTGTGGGTCAGACCCAGTACTTC. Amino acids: CASSMTSGGLVGQTQYF.

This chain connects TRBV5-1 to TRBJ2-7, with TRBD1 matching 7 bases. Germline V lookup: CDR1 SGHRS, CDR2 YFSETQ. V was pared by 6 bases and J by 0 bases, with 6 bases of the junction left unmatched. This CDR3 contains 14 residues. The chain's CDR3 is CASNRGTGSYEQYF. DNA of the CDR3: TGCGCCAGCAACAGGGGAACGGGCTCCTACGAGCAGTACTTC.

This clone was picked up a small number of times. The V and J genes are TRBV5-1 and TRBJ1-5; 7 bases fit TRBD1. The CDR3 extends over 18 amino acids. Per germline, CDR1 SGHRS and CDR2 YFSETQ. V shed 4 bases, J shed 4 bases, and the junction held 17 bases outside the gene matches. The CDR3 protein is CASSPRPRDSPINQPQHF. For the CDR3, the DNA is TGCGCCAGCAGCCCTCGCCCTCGGGACAGTCCAATAAATCAGCCCCAGCATTTT. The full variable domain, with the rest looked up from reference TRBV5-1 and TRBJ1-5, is KAGVTQTPRYLIKTRGQQVTLSCSPISGHRSVSWYQQTPGQGLQFLFEYFSETQRNKGNFPGRFSGRQFSNSRSEMNVSTLELGDSALYLCASSPRPRDSPINQPQHFGDGTRLSIL.

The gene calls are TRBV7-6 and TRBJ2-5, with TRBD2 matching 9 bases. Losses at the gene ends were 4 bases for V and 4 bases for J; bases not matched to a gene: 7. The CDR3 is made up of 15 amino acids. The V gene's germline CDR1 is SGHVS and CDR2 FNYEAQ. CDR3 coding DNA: TGTGCCAGCAGCTCACCCGGCGGGAGGGGAGAGACCCAGTACTTC. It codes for CASSSPGGRGETQYF.

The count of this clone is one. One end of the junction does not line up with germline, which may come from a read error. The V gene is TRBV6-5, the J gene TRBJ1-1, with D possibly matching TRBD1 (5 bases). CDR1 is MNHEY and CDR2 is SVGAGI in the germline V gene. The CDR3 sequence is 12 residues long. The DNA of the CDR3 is TGTGCCAGCAGTGACTCGACAGCCCCGGCTTTCTTT. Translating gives CASSDSTAPAFF.